This TCR beta chain was captured by sequencing in a study of blood T cell repertoires in COVID-19 (TCRdb year 2020). General notes on the study: Samples covering the acute and convalescent phases of COVID-19 were provided by collaborators in the United States, Italy and Spain. A freely available public database, intended as a resource for researchers studying the immune response to SARS-CoV-2, is where the repertoires were released. The dataset comprised deeply sampled blood TCRbeta repertoires from subjects exposed to, actively infected with, or recovered from COVID-19. A de-identified subject ID, COVID-19 status, age in years and sex were almost always included in the sample metadata. The material from the prospective study consisted of cDNA or gDNA derived from T cells, B-cell-depleted T cells, or PBMCs. Where HLA class I and class II types were available, the types were taken from metadata supplied by the sample provider, not from assay-based typing. The samples were drawn from the first 160 participants of the ongoing ImmuneRACE study and from 950 to 1,500 subjects provided by 6 global collaborators.

TCRbeta CDR3 regions were amplified from genomic DNA using the immunoSEQ Assay, a bias-controlled multiplex PCR. From the authors' description of their analysis: The number of nucleated cells in each sample was estimated from the amplification of reference gene primers within the assay. Sequence reads were collapsed and filtered to measure the absolute abundance of every unique TCRbeta CDR3 rearrangement. For each sample, productive Simpson clonality was calculated as the square root of Simpson's diversity index across productive rearrangements. TCRdb limited this immuneACCESS table to in-frame rearrangements with V and J called. A share of clones is missing; checked studies link under half to unresolved V genes, and the rest is unexplained. For V, J and clone size, that table is used; D and trimming come from the DNA. For this sample the table gives 90,000 to 95,000 clones, of which around nine tenths were detected only once. The ten largest clones take up roughly 8.1% of the sample.

The research as a whole found: The quantity of clinical and demographic metadata differed by source and by participant and was supplied without curation.

V sheds 6 bases and J sheds 8 bases, leaving 17 bases between their ends. The germline V gene (reference sequence) provides CDR1 GTSNPN and CDR2 SVGIG. Taken from cysteine to phenylalanine, the CDR3 has 14 residues. Of all the DNA, just the CDR3 is kept, 42 bases in frame from base 1. Collaborating institutions collected whole blood in K2EDTA tubes following their own protocols. For TCRbeta analysis, collaborators shipped samples in one of three forms: frozen whole blood, isolated PBMCs, or DNA extracted from either of those sample types. Points on this clone: Its antigen is unknown. Within one base of it there is no much larger clone, and no base qualities were kept.

The material sequenced was peripheral blood. The receptor was isolated from a woman in her 70s with acute or convalescent COVID-19. The V gene is TRBV30 and the J gene is TRBJ1-6; no confident D gene assignment can be made. The CDR3: CACNSPNLDSPLHF. The DNA sequence is as follows: TGTGCCTGTAACTCCCCGAATCTCGATTCACCCCTCCACTTT. With the rest looked up from the reference TRBV30 and TRBJ1-6 genes rather than sequenced, the full variable domain is SQTIHQWPATLVQPVGSPLSLECTVEGTSNPNLYWYRQAAGRGLQLLFYSVGIGQISSEVPQNLSASRPQDRQFILSSKKLLLSDSGFYLCACNSPNLDSPLHFGNGTRLTVT.